This TCR beta chain was retrieved from a study of T cell repertoires in cytomegalovirus infection. Study findings and constraints: HLA-C-restricted CMV clonotypes gave the most frequent clonotype in two of eight donors.

TCRdb re-analysed the reads in MiXCR, keeping a single row per CDR3 protein. Of around 230,000 distinct CDR3 sequences detected, approximately 6.7% appear once; the ten largest clones hold around 6%. This clonotype has a count of ten or more. Its antigen is still unknown. The TCR originated in a human donor in good health (CMV status not recorded). Some clones in this sample may be carry-over from other donors' samples. Sequencing was carried out using PBMCs.

As DNA, the CDR3 is TGCAGCGTCCCCGAACGAGCGGGGGGTTACAATGAGCAGTTCTTC. This sequence encodes CSVPERAGGYNEQFF. The chain uses TRBV29-1 and TRBJ2-1; TRBD2 matches at 9 bases. Unmatched junction bases numbered 10, after V lost 6 bases and J lost 4 bases. The length of the CDR3 is 15 residues. Germline V gene sequence: CDR1 SQVTM, CDR2 ANQGSEA.